This T cell receptor beta chain was sequenced for a study of blood T cell repertoires in COVID-19. Study details: Whether acute or convalescent, the COVID-19 samples came from the United States, Italy and Spain. PBMCs, B-cell-depleted T cells, or T cells were the source of the cDNA or gDNA that made up the material.

Clones were sequenced by immunoSEQ multiplex PCR, and TCRdb holds only the in-frame ones, with some missing. This table holds 87,000 or so clones, around 86% found once. The V segment lost 4 bases and the J segment 3 bases; nucleotides outside the gene matches: 4. This CDR3 region has 14 residues. Germline-derived CDR1 and CDR2 are SGHRS and YFSETQ. Specimen: peripheral blood. The chain carries TRBV5-1 and TRBJ2-1, with TRBD2 matching 7 bases. The receptor was isolated from a woman between 70 and 85 years old with acute or convalescent COVID-19. CDR3 in amino acids: CASSGGDGYNEQFF. The CDR3, as DNA: TGCGCCAGCAGCGGGGGGGACGGCTACAATGAGCAGTTCTTC.